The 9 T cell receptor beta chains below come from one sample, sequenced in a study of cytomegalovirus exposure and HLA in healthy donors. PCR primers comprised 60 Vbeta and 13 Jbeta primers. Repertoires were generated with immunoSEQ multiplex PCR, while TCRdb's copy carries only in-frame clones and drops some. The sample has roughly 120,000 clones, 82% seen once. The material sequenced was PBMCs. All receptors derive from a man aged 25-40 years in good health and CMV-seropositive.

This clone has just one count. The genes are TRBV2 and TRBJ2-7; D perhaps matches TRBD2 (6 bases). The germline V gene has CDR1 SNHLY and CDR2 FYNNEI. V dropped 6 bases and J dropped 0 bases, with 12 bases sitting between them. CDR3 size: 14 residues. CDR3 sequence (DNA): TGTGCCAGCAGGAGGGACTCTAACTCCTACGAGCAGTACTTC. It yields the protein CASRRDSNSYEQYF.

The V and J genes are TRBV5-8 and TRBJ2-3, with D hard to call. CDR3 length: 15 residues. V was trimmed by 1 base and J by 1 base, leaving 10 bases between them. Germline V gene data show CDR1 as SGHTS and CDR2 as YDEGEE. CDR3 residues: CASSLTQRGTDTQYF. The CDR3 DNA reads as TGTGCCAGCAGCTTGACTCAGCGCGGCACAGATACGCAGTATTTT.

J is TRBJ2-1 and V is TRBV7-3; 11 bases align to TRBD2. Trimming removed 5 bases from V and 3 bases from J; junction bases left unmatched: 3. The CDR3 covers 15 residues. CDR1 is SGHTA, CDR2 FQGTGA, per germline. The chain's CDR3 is CASSTTSGDYNEQFF. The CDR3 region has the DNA TGTGCCAGCAGCACGACTAGCGGGGACTACAATGAGCAGTTCTTC.

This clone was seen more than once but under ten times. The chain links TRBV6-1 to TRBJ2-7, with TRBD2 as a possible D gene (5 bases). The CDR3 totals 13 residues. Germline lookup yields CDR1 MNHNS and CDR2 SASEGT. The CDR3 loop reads CASSETRGLPEDV. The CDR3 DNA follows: TGTGCCAGCAGTGAAACTCGCGGGCTTCCCGAAGACGTC.

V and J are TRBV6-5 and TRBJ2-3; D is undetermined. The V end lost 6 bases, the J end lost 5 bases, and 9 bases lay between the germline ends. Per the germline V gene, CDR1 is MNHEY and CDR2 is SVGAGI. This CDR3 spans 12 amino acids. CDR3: CASSPLGDTQYF. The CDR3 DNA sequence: TGTGCCAGCAGCCCACTTGGAGATACGCAGTATTTT.

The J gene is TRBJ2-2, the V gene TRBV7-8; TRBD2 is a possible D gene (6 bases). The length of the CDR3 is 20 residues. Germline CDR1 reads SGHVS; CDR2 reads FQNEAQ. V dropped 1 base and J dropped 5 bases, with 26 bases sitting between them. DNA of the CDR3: TGTGCCAGCAGCTTAGAGATAGAAATGGGACTCAAGAGGGGAACCGGGGAGCTGTTTTTT. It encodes CASSLEIEMGLKRGTGELFF. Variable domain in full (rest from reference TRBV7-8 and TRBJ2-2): GAGVSQSPRYKVAKRGQDVALRCDPISGHVSLFWYQQALGQGPEFLTYFQNEAQLDKSGLPSDRFFAERPEGSVSTLKIQRTQQEDSAVYLCASSLEIEMGLKRGTGELFFGEGSRLTVL.

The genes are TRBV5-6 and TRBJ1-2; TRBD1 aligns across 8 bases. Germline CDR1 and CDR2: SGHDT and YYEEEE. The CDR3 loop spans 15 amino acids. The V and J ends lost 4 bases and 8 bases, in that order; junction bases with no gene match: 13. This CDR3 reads CASSPNPQGARGYTF. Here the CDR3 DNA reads TGTGCCAGCAGCCCAAACCCCCAGGGGGCAAGAGGCTACACCTTC.

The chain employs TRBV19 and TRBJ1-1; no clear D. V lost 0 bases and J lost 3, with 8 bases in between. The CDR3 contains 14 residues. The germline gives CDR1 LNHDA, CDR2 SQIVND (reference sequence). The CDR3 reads CASSIDGEDTEAFF. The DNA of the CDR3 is TGTGCCAGTAGTATAGACGGGGAGGACACTGAAGCTTTCTTT. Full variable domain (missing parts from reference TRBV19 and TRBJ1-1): DGGITQSPKYLFRKEGQNVTLSCEQNLNHDAMYWYRQDPGQGLRLIYYSQIVNDFQKGDIAEGYSVSREKKESFPLTVTSAQKNPTAFYLCASSIDGEDTEAFFGQGTRLTVV.

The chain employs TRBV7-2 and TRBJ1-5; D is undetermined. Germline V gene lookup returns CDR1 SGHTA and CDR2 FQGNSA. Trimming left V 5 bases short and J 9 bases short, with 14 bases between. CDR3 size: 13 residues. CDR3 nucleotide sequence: TGTGCCAGCAGCCGGAAGAGAGAGGGGCCCCAGCATTTT. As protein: CASSRKREGPQHF.